This T cell receptor (beta chain) was documented in a study of blood T cell repertoires in COVID-19. V was shortened by 7 bases and J by 5 bases, with 12 bases between the two germline ends. This CDR3 is built from 13 residues. Data came from immunoSEQ multiplex PCR; TCRdb stores just in-frame clones and leaves some out. The repertoire holds roughly 260,000 clones, with around 90% as singletons. Residents of about two dozen US areas, aged about 18 to 89 years, made up the participants. The receptor comes from a woman aged 25 to 39 with acute COVID-19. The sample taken for sequencing was PBMCs or T cells enriched from blood (not recorded which). This chain connects TRBV12-3 or TRBV12-4 to TRBJ2-1; possibly TRBD1 for D (6 bases). This CDR3 reads CASIRGPNNEQFF. For the CDR3, the DNA is TGTGCCAGCATCAGGGGACCTAACAATGAGCAGTTCTTC.